This T cell receptor beta chain is drawn from a study of T cell responses to AZD1222 COVID-19 vaccine (dated by TCRdb to the early 2020s). Notes on the research overall: Because spike-specific TCR depth and breadth did not differ between the two schedules, AZD1222 recipients who got a second dose at roughly 4 weeks were pooled with those who got a second dose at roughly 12 weeks. TCR sequencing covered more than 230 trial participants: nearly 210 given two doses of AZD1222 and 26 given two doses of MenACWY control vaccine. Trial participants were enrolled by age into 18-55, 56-69 and 70-plus year subgroups, with approximately 160, 26 and 62 TCR-sequenced participants respectively. The paper's findings and limits, for the study overall: Conclusions about previously exposed vaccinees were limited because only a handful of AZD1222 recipients were SARS-CoV-2 seropositive at baseline. The vaccine-associated CD4 TCRs covered the entire spike protein, and the dominant responses fell in regions 160-218 and 743-854. In the small 56-69-year group, the increase in depth fell short of significance, most likely because of low power. After two AZD1222 doses, both the breadth and the depth of spike-specific TCRs were significantly higher than at day 0 and than in MenACWY recipients. Reportedly, almost half of the unique spike-specific TCRs recognized epitopes lying outside the regions that are mutated in the B.1.351 and B.1.1.7 variants. Participants were mostly white British and included more females than males, and it was suggested by the authors that clonal diversity may have been underestimated. Because no day 14 peak-response samples were available, the repertoires could be characterized only after the peak T cell response.

As concerns this clone: Which antigen it targets is not known. No quality values exist for individual bases; no much larger clone is one base distant.

The CDR3 regions of human TCRbeta chains were subjected to immunosequencing. From the authors' description of their analysis: TCRs in the repertoires were compared against a reference library of SARS-CoV-2-specific TCRs that had been generated with the MIRA antigen-specificity platform. Breadth was defined as the fraction of unique TCRs that were SARS-CoV-2-associated, and depth was defined as the fraction of total T cells that were SARS-CoV-2-associated. Using the MIRA data, each spike-specific TCR was mapped to the spike region that the TCR reacts to and placed in a CD4 or CD8 class. Log10-transformed breadth and depth values were compared by one-way ANOVA with Sidak's multiple comparisons tests. TCRdb retrieved this table from immuneACCESS and kept in-frame rearrangements only. Not all clones are present; in checked studies, unresolved V genes account for under half, and no reason is known for the remainder. The V and J calls and clone size were taken over from that table, and D and trimming were inferred from the DNA. For this sample there are 150,000 to 190,000 clones; 90% appear just once. Of the sample, 1.5% to 2% falls within the top ten clones.

V gives up 0 bases and J gives up 3 bases, and the segment between their germline ends measures 9 bases. According to the germline V gene, CDR1 reads SGHVS and CDR2 reads FQNEAQ. Reading from cysteine to phenylalanine, the CDR3 counts 15 amino acids. Only CDR3 DNA remains: 45 bases, in frame from the first base. Taken with the paper, the label for time point translates to: baseline before first vaccination. The vaccinee samples were drawn from two UK trials, COV001 and COV002, one of which was a single-blind randomized controlled phase 2/3 trial testing AZD1222 (ChAdOx1 nCoV-19) in healthy adults. For TCRbeta chain sequencing, PBMC samples from trial participants were taken at day 0 and at day 28 after the second dose.

The chain employs TRBV7-8 and TRBJ2-1, with no confident D gene call. Sequencing was performed on peripheral blood, taken on day 0 of AZD1222 vaccination. This sequence was found in an adult in good health. In nucleotides, the sequence is TGTGCCAGCAGCTTAGCGGCGGAAAACTACAATGAGCAGTTCTTC. This gives the protein CASSLAAENYNEQFF.